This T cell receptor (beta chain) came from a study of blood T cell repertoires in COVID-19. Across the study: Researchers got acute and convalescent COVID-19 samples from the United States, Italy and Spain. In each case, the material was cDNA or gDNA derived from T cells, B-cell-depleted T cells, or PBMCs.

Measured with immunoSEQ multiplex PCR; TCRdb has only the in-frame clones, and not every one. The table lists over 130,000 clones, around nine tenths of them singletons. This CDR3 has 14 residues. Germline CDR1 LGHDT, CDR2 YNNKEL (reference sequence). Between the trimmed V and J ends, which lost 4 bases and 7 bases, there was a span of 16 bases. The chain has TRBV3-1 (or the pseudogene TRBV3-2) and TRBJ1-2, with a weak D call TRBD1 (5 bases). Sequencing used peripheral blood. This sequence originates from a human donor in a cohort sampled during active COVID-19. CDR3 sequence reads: CASSLSSGRAGYTF. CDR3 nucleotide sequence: TGTGCCAGCAGCCTCTCCTCGGGCAGGGCTGGCTACACCTTC.